The 18 T cell receptor beta chains presented below share a single source sample, sequenced in a study of control samples from healthy donors and cancer patients. Sequenced by immunoSEQ multiplex PCR; TCRdb stores in-frame clones only, minus some. The sample yields tens of thousands of clones, roughly 95% seen once. Sequenced sample: blood. Every receptor here comes from a man aged 25-45 years in good health.

The V and J genes are TRBV7-9 and TRBJ2-1; 8 bases are shared with TRBD2. CDR1 is SEHNR and CDR2 is FQNEAQ in the germline V gene (reference sequence). The trim removed 5 bases at V and 2 bases at J, leaving 8 bases unmatched. The CDR3 length is 16 residues. The CDR3 is CASSITSGPAYNEQFF. For the CDR3, the DNA is TGTGCCAGCAGCATAACTAGCGGACCTGCCTACAATGAGCAGTTCTTC.

The rearrangement joins TRBV9 to TRBJ1-6; D call uncertain. V lost 1 base and J lost 8, with 7 bases in between. Per germline, CDR1 SGDLS and CDR2 YYNGEE. The CDR3 spans 13 residues. CDR3 DNA sequence: TGTGCCAGCAGCGTATACGGTGATTCACCCCTCCACTTT. Its translation is CASSVYGDSPLHF.

The chain combines TRBV6-6 with TRBJ1-2; D call uncertain. V lost 0 bases, J lost 8 bases, and 7 bases lay in between. There are 12 residues in the CDR3. The germline V gene encodes CDR1 MNHNY and CDR2 SVGAGI (reference sequence). CDR3 DNA sequence: TGTGCCAGCAGTTACTCGACAATCGGCTACACCTTC. Encoded protein: CASSYSTIGYTF.

The chain has TRBV5-1 and TRBJ2-2; TRBD1 agrees at 11 bases. Germline trimming cut 4 bases from V and 7 bases from J; bases unmatched to any gene: 9. Germline V lookup: CDR1 SGHRS, CDR2 YFSETQ. The CDR3 has 16 amino acids. The CDR3 protein is CASSVGDRGSGGELFF. The CDR3 DNA is TGCGCCAGCAGCGTGGGGGACAGGGGGAGCGGCGGGGAGCTGTTTTTT.

V usage is TRBV5-6 and J usage is TRBJ2-1, with TRBD1 matching over 8 bases. The CDR3 contains 16 residues. V dropped 2 bases and J dropped 7; count of bases not matched to a gene: 11. Germline assignment: CDR1 SGHDT and CDR2 YYEEEE. The CDR3 loop is CASSFAQGAFGNEQFF. Written as DNA, the CDR3 is TGTGCCAGCAGCTTCGCCCAGGGGGCTTTTGGGAATGAGCAGTTCTTC.

The genes are TRBV9 and TRBJ2-3; a possible D gene is TRBD1 (6 bases). The CDR3 contains 15 residues. V gave up 4 bases and J gave up 0 bases, with 12 bases separating them. The V gene's germline CDR1 is SGDLS and CDR2 YYNGEE. The CDR3 region has the DNA TGTGCCAGCAGCCTGGACAGTTACAGCACAGATACGCAGTATTTT. Translating gives CASSLDSYSTDTQYF. The full variable domain, completed using reference TRBV9 and TRBJ2-3, is DSGVTQTPKHLITATGQRVTLRCSPRSGDLSVYWYQQSLDQGLQFLIQYYNGEERAKGNILERFSAQQFPDLHSELNLSSLELGDSALYFCASSLDSYSTDTQYFGPGTRLTVL.

V is TRBV19 and J is TRBJ2-1; 11 nucleotides agree with TRBD1. CDR1 is LNHDA and CDR2 is SQIVND in the germline V gene (reference sequence). V shed 4 bases, J shed 1 base, and the junction held 6 bases outside the gene matches. The CDR3 covers 17 residues. The CDR3 DNA sequence: TGTGCCAGTAGTAGGGGGACAGGGGGAAGGTCCTACAATGAGCAGTTCTTC. Amino acids: CASSRGTGGRSYNEQFF.

This chain uses TRBV19 with TRBJ2-2; D gene unclear. CDR3 length: 15 residues. V lost 1 base and J 4 bases, leaving 10 bases between the germline ends. Germline V gene lookup returns CDR1 LNHDA and CDR2 SQIVND (reference sequence). This CDR3 reads CASSIVVTGTGELFF. The DNA for the CDR3 is TGTGCCAGTAGTATAGTCGTAACCGGCACCGGGGAGCTGTTTTTT.

The chain uses TRBV11-2 and TRBJ2-2, with TRBD1 matching over 8 bases. The CDR3 runs 16 residues. CDR1 SGHAT and CDR2 FQNNGV come from the germline V gene. V gave up 5 bases and J gave up 2 bases; unmatched junction bases: 7. The CDR3 spells CASSPRPGGNTGELFF. The CDR3 DNA follows: TGTGCCAGCAGCCCACGACCAGGGGGCAACACCGGGGAGCTGTTTTTT.

The chain carries TRBV6-6 and TRBJ2-1, with 8 positions matching TRBD1. The CDR3 contains 14 residues. Losses at the gene ends were 6 bases for V and 6 bases for J; bases not matched to a gene: 7. Germline values: CDR1 MNHNY, CDR2 SVGAGI (reference sequence). CDR3 residues: CASRPRQGSNEQFF. CDR3 nucleotides: TGTGCCAGCAGGCCTAGACAGGGGTCCAATGAGCAGTTCTTC.

This clone showed up just once. CDR3 region: CASNPWDRGMGEQFF. CDR3 coding DNA: TGCGCCAGCAACCCTTGGGACAGGGGAATGGGCGAGCAGTTCTTC. This chain links TRBV4-1 with TRBJ2-1; TRBD1 agrees at 10 bases. This CDR3 is 15 amino acids long. The V segment lost 7 bases and the J segment 10 bases; nucleotides outside the gene matches: 13. The germline V gene encodes CDR1 MGHRA and CDR2 YSYEKL.

The chain recombines TRBV28 with TRBJ1-1; possible D gene TRBD1, 6 bases. Germline loops: CDR1 MDHEN, CDR2 SYDVKM. The CDR3 length is 14 residues. Trimming stripped 6 bases from V and 10 bases from J, with 21 bases between. The CDR3 nucleotides read TGTGCCAGCAGGACACCAAACAGGGATTCGGGAGCTTTCTTT. Amino acids: CASRTPNRDSGAFF.

This chain joins TRBV19 and TRBJ2-2; the match to TRBD1 covers 7 bases. Germline values: CDR1 LNHDA, CDR2 SQIVND (reference sequence). CDR3 length: 16 residues. After removal of 6 bases from V and 4 bases from J, the junction contained 11 bases not matched to a gene. The CDR3 here is CASRTTGAQSTGELFF. Here the CDR3 DNA reads TGTGCCAGTAGGACAACAGGGGCCCAATCCACCGGGGAGCTGTTTTTT.

This chain uses TRBV29-1 with TRBJ2-1; D is uncertain. Per germline, CDR1 SQVTM and CDR2 ANQGSEA. The germline V and J ends were trimmed by 4 bases and 4 bases, with 11 bases remaining between them. The CDR3 is 13 residues long. CDR3 region: CSVGSLSYNEQFF. The CDR3, as DNA: TGCAGCGTTGGGAGCCTATCTTACAATGAGCAGTTCTTC.

The table lists this clone with a count of one. The gene calls are TRBV19 and TRBJ1-6; D uncertain. Trimming removed 7 bases from V and 0 bases from J, with 4 bases in between. This CDR3 is 13 amino acids long. From germline, CDR1 is LNHDA and CDR2 SQIVND (reference sequence). The DNA for the CDR3 is TGTGCCAGTAAGAGCTCCTATAATTCACCCCTCCACTTT. It translates to CASKSSYNSPLHF.

The V gene is TRBV5-4, the J gene TRBJ2-2, with D perhaps given as TRBD1 or TRBD2 (5 bases each). CDR1 is SGHNT and CDR2 is YYREEE in the germline V gene (reference sequence). The CDR3 consists of 15 residues. V gave up 1 base and J gave up 5 bases, with 12 bases separating them. In DNA, the CDR3 is TGTGCCAGCAGCTTGCCGGGGCCCAAGACCGGGGAGCTGTTTTTT. Translating gives CASSLPGPKTGELFF.

DNA of the CDR3: TGTGCCTCCTCGGGGGGCGCTCCGGGCACCGGGGAGCTGTTTTTT. Amino acid sequence: CASSGGAPGTGELFF. This chain links TRBV19 with TRBJ2-2; TRBD2 might be the D (7 bases). Trimming shortened V by 11 bases and J by 4 bases, and 20 bases separated the two germline ends. CDR3 length: 15 residues. Germline V gene data show CDR1 as LNHDA and CDR2 as SQIVND (reference sequence).

The gene calls are TRBV2 and TRBJ1-2, with 7 bases that match TRBD1. CDR1 and CDR2 from the germline V gene are SNHLY and FYNNEI. V was clipped by 6 bases and J by 5 bases; unmatched bases: 9. The CDR3 spans 14 residues. CDR3: CASRKGQEWYGYTF. CDR3 nucleotide sequence: TGTGCCAGCAGAAAAGGACAGGAATGGTATGGCTACACCTTC.